This record covers a single TCR beta chain. This specimen belongs to a study of blood T cell repertoires in COVID-19. Background on the study: T cells, B-cell-depleted T cells, or PBMCs supplied cDNA or gDNA.

Methods used by the authors: Nucleated cell counts were estimated from reference gene primer amplification. The repertoire was sequenced with immunoSEQ multiplex PCR; TCRdb's copy has only in-frame clones and lacks some. D and trimming come from the DNA, and the V and J calls and clone size come from that table. The data show more than 70,000 clones, roughly 80% seen once. CDR3 size: 15 residues. The germline V gene encodes CDR1 MRHNA and CDR2 SNTAGT. Between the trimmed V and J ends, which lost 4 bases and 11 bases, there was a span of 18 bases. The chain carries TRBV6-4 and TRBJ2-6; TRBD2 might be the D (6 bases). This TCR came from a human donor in a cohort sampled during active COVID-19. Sequenced: peripheral blood. The DNA of the CDR3 is TGTGCCAGCAGTGCCCGAGCGGGTCCCCTCCACGTCCTGACTTTC. It codes for CASSARAGPLHVLTF.